These 30 T cell receptor beta chains came from one sample sequenced in a study of T cells in Graves' hyperthyroidism and ophthalmopathy. What was amplified from RNA transcripts were TCR beta CDR3 regions. With the HTBI primer set, the TCR CDR3 went through a first round of RT-PCR. Using its own MiXCR run on the multiplex PCR reads, TCRdb lists one record per CDR3 protein. The sample holds roughly 380,000 distinct CDR3 sequences, around 13% seen once. The sequenced sample was blood. The receptor set was obtained from a woman aged 60-75 years with Graves' hyperthyroidism.

The sample holds many counts of this clonotype. The rearrangement joins TRBV12-5 to TRBJ2-1; 14 bases map to TRBD2. J gave up 6 bases and V 0 bases, and 10 bases lay outside the gene matches. CDR1 is LGHNT, CDR2 FRNRAP, per germline. CDR3 length: 19 residues. The CDR3: CASGLVLGTSGSTGNEQFF. The DNA of the CDR3 is TGTGCTAGTGGTTTGGTACTGGGGACTAGCGGGAGTACCGGCAATGAGCAGTTCTTC.

The V call is TRBV20-1, the J call TRBJ1-4, with D perhaps matching TRBD1 (5 bases). CDR3 length: 15 amino acids. The germline V and J ends were trimmed by 0 bases and 3 bases, with 11 bases remaining between them. Per germline, CDR1 DFQATT and CDR2 SNEGSKA (reference sequence). The CDR3 reads CSARDLRGSNEKLFF. Here the CDR3 DNA reads TGCAGTGCTAGAGATTTAAGGGGATCTAATGAAAAACTGTTTTTT.

This clonotype was detected many times. The chain joins TRBV18 to TRBJ2-1; 16 bases fit TRBD2. V trimming: 3 bases; J trimming: 7 bases; junction bases outside the gene matches: 6. The germline gives CDR1 KGHSH, CDR2 LQKENI. CDR3 length: 17 amino acids. The CDR3 sequence is CASSPGTSGRAGNEQFF. The CDR3 DNA follows: TGTGCCAGCTCACCCGGGACTAGCGGGAGGGCCGGTAATGAGCAGTTCTTC.

In this sample, this clonotype turned up many times. The rearrangement uses TRBV12-3 or TRBV12-4 and TRBJ2-5; a weak D match, TRBD2 (5 bases). Trimming pared 6 bases from V and 5 bases from J, leaving 16 bases between. The CDR3 spans 14 residues. The CDR3 DNA follows: TGTGCCAGCAGCCTCGTCGCGAGGGAGGAGACCCAGTACTTC. This gives the protein CASSLVAREETQYF.

CDR3: CSVEVGTLTSVQFF. As DNA, the CDR3 is TGCAGCGTTGAAGTGGGGACGCTGACTAGCGTGCAGTTCTTC. The J gene is TRBJ2-1, the V gene TRBV29-1; 8 positions agree with TRBD2. Germline values: CDR1 SQVTM, CDR2 ANQGSEA. CDR3 length: 14 residues. V was clipped by 1 base and J by 12 bases; unmatched bases: 11.

The CDR3 protein is CASSVPQGGGPYNEQFF. The CDR3 DNA is TGTGCCAGCAGCGTGCCCCAGGGCGGGGGTCCCTACAATGAGCAGTTCTTC. The chain has TRBV5-4 and TRBJ2-1; 7 bases map to TRBD2. The germline CDR1 and CDR2 sequences are SGHNT and YYREEE (reference sequence). J was trimmed by 2 bases and V by 4 bases; bases with no gene match: 12. The CDR3 spans 17 residues. Together with reference TRBV5-4 and TRBJ2-1, the CDR3 gives the full variable domain: ETGVTQSPTHLIKTRGQQVTLRCSSQSGHNTVSWYQQALGQGPQFIFQYYREEENGRGNFPPRFSGLQFPNYSSELNVNALELDDSALYLCASSVPQGGGPYNEQFFGPGTRLTVL.

This clonotype was recorded many times. The V call is TRBV30, the J call TRBJ2-5, with 8 bases that match TRBD1. V lost 4 bases and J lost 0; bases outside the gene matches: 4. The CDR3 consists of 14 residues. Germline lookup yields CDR1 GTSNPN and CDR2 SVGIG (reference sequence). The DNA for the CDR3 is TGTGCCTGGACGAGGACAGGGTACCAAGAGACCCAGTACTTC. It codes for CAWTRTGYQETQYF. The full variable domain, with the rest looked up from reference TRBV30 and TRBJ2-5, is SQTIHQWPATLVQPVGSPLSLECTVEGTSNPNLYWYRQAAGRGLQLLFYSVGIGQISSEVPQNLSASRPQDRQFILSSKKLLLSDSGFYLCAWTRTGYQETQYFGPGTRLLVL.

This clonotype was detected a few times. The chain is built from TRBV3-1 and TRBJ1-4; TRBD1 might be the D (5 bases). Trimming cost V 4 bases and J 7 bases, with 10 bases left between them. The CDR3 has 13 amino acids. Germline V gene data show CDR1 as LGHDT and CDR2 as YNNKEL (reference sequence). CDR3 in DNA: TGTGCCAGCAGCCGCTTGGGGACTGAAAAACTGTTTTTT. This gives the protein CASSRLGTEKLFF.

At least ten counts were recorded for this clonotype. One end of the junction is discordant with germline, which a read error may explain. The chain joins TRBV20-1 to TRBJ1-1; D is ambiguous. CDR1 DFQATT and CDR2 SNEGSKA come from the germline V gene (reference sequence). This CDR3 region has 14 residues. CDR3 region: CSAREFPTSREAFF. The CDR3 DNA follows: TGCAGTGCCAGAGAATTCCCAACCAGCCGTGAAGCTTTCTTT.

Comments on this clonotype: At one boundary the junction diverges from the germline segment, which might be a read error. J is TRBJ1-2 and V is TRBV5-1; D is uncertain. The CDR3 loop spans 14 amino acids. Germline lookup yields CDR1 SGHRS and CDR2 YFSETQ. CDR3 loop: CACSLALEVEGYTF. As DNA, the CDR3 is TGCGCCTGCAGCTTGGCTCTAGAGGTAGAGGGCTACACCTTC.

Many counts were recorded for this clonotype. The chain uses TRBV27 and TRBJ2-3, with 9 positions matching TRBD2. V shed 5 bases, J shed 5 bases, and the junction held 8 bases outside the gene matches. CDR3 length equals 15 residues. Germline lookup yields CDR1 MNHEY and CDR2 SMNVEV (reference sequence). This chain's CDR3 is CASSLSGSALDTQYF. The CDR3 coding sequence is TGTGCCAGCAGTCTTAGCGGGAGCGCTCTAGATACGCAGTATTTT.

This clonotype was seen only a few times. V is TRBV2 and J is TRBJ2-5; D gene ambiguous. Germline-derived CDR1 and CDR2 are SNHLY and FYNNEI. V was shortened by 5 bases and J by 5 bases, with 9 bases between the two germline ends. CDR3 size: 12 residues. The CDR3 is CASSTLRETQYF. CDR3 DNA sequence: TGTGCCAGCAGTACCCTCAGGGAGACCCAGTACTTC. The full variable domain, rest sourced from reference TRBV2 and TRBJ2-5, is EPEVTQTPSHQVTQMGQEVILRCVPISNHLYFYWYRQILGQKVEFLVSFYNNEISEKSEIFDDQFSVERPDGSNFTLKIRSTKLEDSAMYFCASSTLRETQYFGPGTRLLVL.

The sample holds many counts of this clonotype. The chain is built from TRBV9 and TRBJ2-1; D may be TRBD1 (5 bases). The CDR3 has 13 residues. Per the germline V gene, CDR1 is SGDLS and CDR2 is YYNGEE. V gave up 4 bases and J gave up 4 bases, with 9 bases separating them. In nucleotides, the CDR3 is TGTGCCAGCAGCTCACGGACATACAATGAGCAGTTCTTC. Amino acid sequence: CASSSRTYNEQFF. Variable domain in full (rest from reference TRBV9 and TRBJ2-1): DSGVTQTPKHLITATGQRVTLRCSPRSGDLSVYWYQQSLDQGLQFLIQYYNGEERAKGNILERFSAQQFPDLHSELNLSSLELGDSALYFCASSSRTYNEQFFGPGTRLTVL.

The J gene is TRBJ1-5, the V gene TRBV9; no definite D call. From germline, CDR1 is SGDLS and CDR2 YYNGEE. Trimming pared 2 bases from V and 0 bases from J, leaving 9 bases between. CDR3 length equals 15 residues. The CDR3 sequence is CASSVAGYSNQPQHF. DNA for the CDR3: TGTGCCAGCAGCGTGGCCGGATATAGCAATCAGCCCCAGCATTTT.

This clonotype turned up a few times. The chain combines TRBV19 with TRBJ1-1; TRBD1 matches 9 bases. The CDR3 has 13 residues. V lost 4 bases, J lost 11 bases, and 8 bases stayed unmatched. CDR1 and CDR2 (germline): LNHDA, SQIVND (reference sequence). CDR3 loop: CASSNRDREFAFF. CDR3 nucleotide sequence: TGTGCCAGTAGTAACCGGGACAGGGAGTTTGCTTTCTTT.

The table lists this clonotype with a few counts. The rearrangement links TRBV6-6 to TRBJ2-3; 7 bases fit TRBD2. After removal of 2 bases from V and 1 base from J, the junction contained 3 bases not matched to a gene. In germline, CDR1 is MNHNY, CDR2 SVGAGI (reference sequence). This CDR3 region has 15 residues. CDR3 coding DNA: TGTGCCAGCAGTTACAGGGGAGGGGGCACAGATACGCAGTATTTT. Encoded protein: CASSYRGGGTDTQYF.

In its sample, this clonotype was seen many times. The chain recombines TRBV30 with TRBJ1-1; D call uncertain. Germline CDR1 reads GTSNPN; CDR2 reads SVGIG (reference sequence). V was cut by 1 base and J by 1 base, with 7 bases left in between. The CDR3 is 13 amino acids. This chain's CDR3 is CAWSAGGNTEAFF. As DNA, the CDR3 is TGTGCCTGGAGTGCGGGTGGGAACACTGAAGCTTTCTTT.

V is TRBV4-1 and J is TRBJ1-2, with unresolved D. The V gene's germline CDR1 is MGHRA and CDR2 YSYEKL. Deletions cut 1 base from V and 4 bases from J, with 10 bases between. The CDR3 is made up of 14 amino acids. The CDR3 spells CASSQAGLAYGYTF. The CDR3 DNA follows: TGCGCCAGCAGCCAAGCAGGACTTGCCTATGGCTACACCTTC.

This clonotype was picked up many times. The chain recombines TRBV3-1 with TRBJ2-2; 12 bases align to TRBD2. The CDR3 is 16 residues long. Germline assignment: CDR1 LGHDT and CDR2 YNNKEL (reference sequence). Unmatched junction bases numbered 7, after V lost 5 bases and J lost 6 bases. CDR3 in amino acids: CASSSPSGRASGELFF. The CDR3 DNA is TGTGCCAGCAGCTCCCCTAGCGGGAGGGCCTCCGGGGAGCTGTTTTTT.

This clonotype was detected only a few times. This chain links TRBV29-1 with TRBJ2-7, with D possibly TRBD1 on 6 matching bases. This CDR3 is 11 amino acids long. Trimming shortened V by 7 bases and J by 5 bases, and 12 bases separated the two germline ends. The germline gives CDR1 SQVTM, CDR2 ANQGSEA. CDR3 in amino acids: CSASHRDEQYF. The CDR3 DNA follows: TGCAGCGCCAGCCACAGGGACGAGCAGTACTTC.

This clonotype showed up many times. The V and J genes are TRBV20-1 and TRBJ2-1, with 11 bases that match TRBD2. V was clipped by 0 bases and J by 7 bases; unmatched bases: 5. The CDR3 length is 15 residues. Per the germline V gene, CDR1 is DFQATT and CDR2 is SNEGSKA (reference sequence). CDR3 coding DNA: TGCAGTGCTAGAGATTGGGCTAGCGGGAGGAATGAGCAGTTCTTC. It is translated as CSARDWASGRNEQFF.

V is TRBV25-1 and J is TRBJ2-7, with D perhaps TRBD1 or TRBD2 (6 bases each). CDR1 is MGHDK and CDR2 is SYGVNS in the germline V gene. Trimming took off 6 bases at V and 6 bases at J, with 15 bases between the two ends. The length of the CDR3 is 13 residues. The CDR3 is CASSPRGTFEQYF. In nucleotides, the CDR3 is TGTGCCAGCAGCCCTCGCGGGACATTCGAGCAGTACTTC.

This clonotype was counted between two and nine times. V usage is TRBV9 and J usage is TRBJ2-1, with 11 bases that match TRBD2. This CDR3 contains 19 residues. Losses at the gene ends were 0 bases for V and 7 bases for J; bases not matched to a gene: 15. Germline assignment: CDR1 SGDLS and CDR2 YYNGEE. The CDR3, as DNA: TGTGCCAGCAGCGTAGGACCGACTAGCGGGGTCAGATTGGGAAATGAGCAGTTCTTC. It translates to CASSVGPTSGVRLGNEQFF.

As DNA, the CDR3 is TGTGCCAGCTCACCACCGCAGGGATCAAACATTCAGTACTTC. It yields the protein CASSPPQGSNIQYF. The chain couples TRBV11-3 to TRBJ2-4; possible D gene TRBD1, 5 bases. The germline CDR1 and CDR2 sequences are SGHNT and YENEEA. The CDR3 runs to 14 residues. Between the trimmed V and J ends, which lost 8 bases and 6 bases, there was a span of 17 bases.

This clonotype was counted ten times or more. This chain uses TRBV5-5 with TRBJ2-1, with 9 positions matching TRBD1. Germline V lookup: CDR1 SGHKS, CDR2 YYEKEE (reference sequence). The J segment lost 4 bases and the V segment lost 5 bases, leaving 7 bases of the junction unmatched. The CDR3 runs 15 residues. The CDR3 sequence is CASSWGQGVYNEQFF. The CDR3 DNA is TGTGCCAGCAGTTGGGGACAGGGAGTGTACAATGAGCAGTTCTTC.

The chain links TRBV12-3 or TRBV12-4 to TRBJ1-4; D remains ambiguous. The length of the CDR3 is 14 residues. Trimming removed 5 bases from V and 3 bases from J, with 10 bases in between. CDR3 residues: CASSTQHSNEKLFF. CDR3 in DNA: TGTGCCAGCAGTACACAGCATTCTAATGAAAAACTGTTTTTT.

In this sample, this clonotype turned up many times. V usage is TRBV2 and J usage is TRBJ1-1; D is possibly TRBD1 (5 bases). The CDR3 spans 13 residues. Germline V gene sequence: CDR1 SNHLY, CDR2 FYNNEI. V was pared by 6 bases and J by 11 bases, with 19 bases between. CDR3 sequence reads: CASRQGVQVTAFF. CDR3 nucleotides: TGTGCCAGCAGGCAAGGGGTTCAGGTAACGGCTTTCTTT.

The table lists this clonotype with a few counts. This chain uses TRBV29-1 with TRBJ2-1; 14 bases fit TRBD2. Trimming cost V 6 bases and J 8 bases; bases outside gene matches: 6. CDR1 is SQVTM and CDR2 is ANQGSEA in the germline V gene. The CDR3 runs to 14 residues. The CDR3 sequence is CSVTGTSGSDEQFF. The CDR3 DNA sequence: TGCAGCGTAACCGGGACTAGCGGGAGTGATGAGCAGTTCTTC.

This clonotype was seen at least ten times. CDR3 sequence reads: CASSQEGYLGTSSYEQYF. The DNA of the CDR3 is TGTGCCAGCAGCCAAGAGGGGTATCTAGGGACTAGCTCCTACGAGCAGTACTTC. This sequence joins TRBV3-1 and TRBJ2-7, with 8 bases fitting TRBD2. Germline V gene lookup returns CDR1 LGHDT and CDR2 YNNKEL (reference sequence). V was clipped by 0 bases and J by 0 bases; unmatched bases: 10. The CDR3 has 18 amino acids.

The table lists this clonotype with many counts. This rearrangement joins TRBV3-1 to TRBJ2-7; 8 bases are a match to TRBD2. Germline CDR1 LGHDT, CDR2 YNNKEL (reference sequence). The CDR3 covers 15 residues. V shed 0 bases and J 2 bases; nucleotides not matched to a gene: 3. CDR3 residues: CASSQDWREAYEQYF. The CDR3 region has the DNA TGTGCCAGCAGCCAAGATTGGCGGGAGGCCTACGAGCAGTACTTC.